Sequencing of this TCR beta chain was carried out in a study of blood T cell repertoires in COVID-19. About the study: The origin of the acute and convalescent COVID-19 samples was the United States, Italy and Spain.

The assay was immunoSEQ multiplex PCR, and TCRdb's table has in-frame clones only and misses some. The repertoire holds about 270,000 clones, 88% seen once, with less than 3% in the top ten. Per the germline V gene, CDR1 is SGHNT and CDR2 is YENEEA. Trimming cost V 5 bases and J 3 bases; bases outside gene matches: 4. The CDR3 spans 13 residues. Participants were aged roughly 18 to 89 years from about two dozen US areas. Cohort 3 donors counted as recovered after two negative PCRs, clearance, or resolved symptoms. The chain is built from TRBV11-3 and TRBJ2-7; 7 bases are a match to TRBD2. The clonotype comes from a woman between 45 and 60 years old who had recovered from COVID-19. The sequencing input was PBMCs or T cells enriched from blood (not recorded which). This CDR3 is CASSPSGGYEQYF. As DNA, the CDR3 is TGTGCCAGCAGCCCATCGGGAGGCTACGAGCAGTACTTC. The complete variable domain, with remaining parts taken from reference TRBV11-3 and TRBJ2-7, reads EAGVVQSPRYKIIEKKQPVAFWCNPISGHNTLYWYLQNLGQGPELLIRYENEEAVDDSQLPKDRFSAERLKGVDSTLKIQPAELGDSAVYLCASSPSGGYEQYFGPGTRLTVT.